This entry features one T cell receptor (beta chain) sequence. This specimen comes from a study of blood T cells in healthy people across ages. Healthy individuals of Caucasian origin from Russia, aged 6 to 90, served as donors. V gave up 4 bases and J gave up 6 bases; unmatched junction bases: 10. Germline CDR1 and CDR2: MGHRA and YSYEKL. CDR3 length: 16 amino acids. A second PCR of roughly 7 to 11 cycles used a sample-barcoded 5' primer and a J-beta primer mix. TCRdb re-called the 5' RACE reads with MiXCR, one entry per CDR3 protein. The repertoire holds about 1.5 million distinct CDR3 sequences, roughly 43% seen once, with around 4% in the top ten.

The origin of this receptor is a woman aged 18-29 years in good health. Material: blood. V gene TRBV4-1 combines with J gene TRBJ1-2; 11 bases align to TRBD1. This chain's CDR3 is CASSPPPGTGGDGYTF. Written as DNA, the CDR3 is TGCGCCAGCAGCCCGCCGCCGGGGACAGGGGGTGATGGCTACACCTTC.